The clone carrying this T cell receptor beta chain was seen a handful of times. Antigen unknown. Germline V gives CDR1 SGHAT, CDR2 FQNNGV. This CDR3 is 18 amino acids long. Trimming pared 0 bases from V and 1 base from J, leaving 16 bases between. The sample is drawn from a study of T cell responses to AZD1222 COVID-19 vaccine. Clones were sequenced by immunoSEQ multiplex PCR, and TCRdb holds only the in-frame ones, with some missing. The data contain under 85,000 clones, 88% of them singletons. Study results and caveats: Among AZD1222 vaccinees, only five or six were seropositive at baseline. Regions left unmutated in variants are reportedly the target of nearly half of spike-specific TCRs. Donors, mostly white British, included more females; clonal diversity was possibly underestimated.

V is TRBV11-2 and J is TRBJ1-3; D not certain. The receptor's source is an adult in good health. The sequencing here drew on peripheral blood, taken on day 0 of MenACWY control vaccination. CDR3 sequence: CASSLDLGGSSSGNTIYF. The CDR3, as DNA: TGTGCCAGCAGCTTAGATCTAGGAGGATCGAGTTCTGGAAACACCATATATTTT.